The 29 T cell receptor beta chains listed next were all sequenced from one sample in a study of blood T cell repertoires in COVID-19. TCRdb keeps only in-frame clones here, not all; method: immunoSEQ multiplex PCR. The sample records 85,000 to 100,000 clones, 72% being singletons. The sample was peripheral blood. The receptor set was obtained from a woman aged 55-70 years in a cohort sampled during active or convalescent COVID-19.

The rearrangement links TRBV12-3 or TRBV12-4 to TRBJ1-1; TRBD1 might be the D (5 bases). V was pared by 6 bases and J by 7 bases, with 9 bases between. The CDR3 sequence is 11 residues long. The CDR3 spells CASRRQSEAFF. In nucleotides, the CDR3 is TGTGCCAGCAGGCGACAGAGTGAAGCTTTCTTT.

J is TRBJ1-4 and V is TRBV19; 10 nucleotides line up with TRBD1. V shed 10 bases and J 8 bases; nucleotides not matched to a gene: 13. Germline V CDR1 and CDR2: LNHDA, SQIVND (reference sequence). This CDR3 region has 15 residues. CDR3: CATMGQGKSGEKLFF. CDR3 in DNA: TGTGCCACTATGGGACAGGGGAAGTCAGGGGAAAAACTGTTTTTT.

The CDR3 spells CASSTGGGSYEQYF. The DNA for the CDR3 is TGTGCCAGCAGCACAGGCGGGGGAAGTTACGAGCAGTACTTC. The chain has TRBV9 and TRBJ2-7; 7 positions agree with TRBD2. Germline CDR1 is SGDLS and CDR2 is YYNGEE. Unmatched junction bases numbered 8, after V lost 4 bases and J lost 4 bases. The CDR3 runs to 14 residues. The full variable domain, with the rest looked up from reference TRBV9 and TRBJ2-7, is DSGVTQTPKHLITATGQRVTLRCSPRSGDLSVYWYQQSLDQGLQFLIQYYNGEERAKGNILERFSAQQFPDLHSELNLSSLELGDSALYFCASSTGGGSYEQYFGPGTRLTVT.

This clone was observed a few times. J is TRBJ2-7 and V is TRBV27; tentative D call: TRBD2 (6 bases). This CDR3 has 17 amino acids. Germline assignment: CDR1 MNHEY and CDR2 SMNVEV (reference sequence). V was trimmed by 5 bases and J by 0 bases, leaving 20 bases between them. The CDR3 region has the DNA TGTGCCAGCAGTCTCCACCAATGGGGGGTCAACTCCTACGAGCAGTACTTC. Its translation: CASSLHQWGVNSYEQYF.

J is TRBJ1-3 and V is TRBV7-9; D remains unclear. Between the trimmed V and J ends, which lost 2 bases and 0 bases, there was a span of 20 bases. The CDR3 runs 19 residues. Germline V gene sequence: CDR1 SEHNR, CDR2 FQNEAQ (reference sequence). In nucleotides, the CDR3 is TGTGCCAGCAGCTTATCCCTAATGTTTGACGGGAGCTCTGGAAACACCATATATTTT. This gives the protein CASSLSLMFDGSSGNTIYF.

This chain uses TRBV10-2 with TRBJ2-7; 8 nucleotides agree with TRBD1. Per the germline V gene, CDR1 is WSHSY and CDR2 is SAAADI. V lost 0 bases to trimming and J lost 7 bases; unmatched junction nucleotides: 8. CDR3 length equals 15 residues. CDR3 DNA: TGCGCCAGCAGTGAGTCAGGACAGGGATGGTGGGAGCAGTACTTC. Protein sequence: CASSESGQGWWEQYF.

This clone has just one count. V gene TRBV29-1 combines with J gene TRBJ2-3, with D tentatively TRBD2 (5 bases). Trimming shortened V by 7 bases and J by 6 bases, and 14 bases separated the two germline ends. The CDR3 loop spans 12 amino acids. Germline CDR1 and CDR2: SQVTM and ANQGSEA. CDR3 amino acids: CSATRGSDTQYF. Written as DNA, the CDR3 is TGCAGCGCCACCCGGGGTTCGGATACGCAGTATTTT.

The rearrangement joins TRBV2 to TRBJ2-7, with D possibly matching TRBD1 (5 bases). CDR1 is SNHLY and CDR2 is FYNNEI in the germline V gene. This CDR3 is built from 11 residues. V was pared by 6 bases and J by 3 bases, with 6 bases between. This CDR3 is CASSRDYEQYF. The CDR3 coding sequence is TGTGCCAGCAGCAGGGACTACGAGCAGTACTTC.

This chain links TRBV6-2 or TRBV6-3 with TRBJ2-2; 7 bases fit TRBD2. This CDR3 comprises 16 residues. Per the germline V gene, CDR1 is MNHEY and CDR2 is SVGEGT. V lost 1 base and J lost 0; bases outside the gene matches: 2. The CDR3 sequence is CASSYLSGANTGELFF. In nucleotides, the CDR3 is TGTGCCAGCAGTTACTTGAGCGGGGCGAACACCGGGGAGCTGTTTTTT.

This chain uses TRBV18 with TRBJ2-1; D unresolved. Germline V lookup: CDR1 KGHSH, CDR2 LQKENI. With 8 bases removed from V and 5 bases from J, the gap between germline ends came to 10 bases. This CDR3 spans 12 amino acids. CDR3 in DNA: TGTGCCAGCGCCCCGAGTGACAATGAGCAGTTCTTC. This gives the protein CASAPSDNEQFF.

The rearrangement joins TRBV6-5 to TRBJ2-7, with 10 positions matching TRBD2. In germline, CDR1 is MNHEY, CDR2 SVGAGI. The CDR3 covers 13 residues. Trimming took 6 bases from V and 2 from J; bases not matched to a gene: 1. The CDR3 protein is CASSGTSAYEQYF. As DNA, the CDR3 is TGTGCCAGCAGCGGGACTAGCGCCTACGAGCAGTACTTC.

The V call is TRBV19, the J call TRBJ2-1; D is possibly TRBD2 (7 bases). CDR3 size: 16 residues. The germline V gene has CDR1 LNHDA and CDR2 SQIVND (reference sequence). Trimming took 7 bases from V and 6 from J, leaving 22 bases between them. CDR3 nucleotide sequence: TGTGCCAGTAAAGGCAGAGGCGGGGGCGTATTCAATGAGCAGTTCTTC. It codes for CASKGRGGGVFNEQFF. Combining the CDR3 with reference TRBV19 and TRBJ2-1 gives the whole variable domain DGGITQSPKYLFRKEGQNVTLSCEQNLNHDAMYWYRQDPGQGLRLIYYSQIVNDFQKGDIAEGYSVSREKKESFPLTVTSAQKNPTAFYLCASKGRGGGVFNEQFFGPGTRLTVL.

Written as DNA, the CDR3 is TGTGCCTGGAGTGTAACGAGTCATAGCAATCAGCCCCAGCATTTT. Translated, it gives CAWSVTSHSNQPQHF. V usage is TRBV30 and J usage is TRBJ1-5; D is undetermined. The germline V and J ends were trimmed by 0 bases and 0 bases, with 9 bases remaining between them. CDR3 length: 15 amino acids. CDR1 and CDR2 (germline): GTSNPN, SVGIG (reference sequence).

The chain uses TRBV9 and TRBJ1-3, with TRBD1 matching over 7 bases. The V segment lost 5 bases and the J segment 7 bases; nucleotides outside the gene matches: 6. Germline V gives CDR1 SGDLS, CDR2 YYNGEE. The CDR3 contains 13 residues. The CDR3 reads CASSSDRANTIYF. The CDR3 region has the DNA TGTGCCAGCAGTTCCGACAGGGCGAACACCATATATTTT.

This clone showed up just a few times. The chain is built from TRBV6-5 and TRBJ2-7; 7 bases align to TRBD1. CDR1 and CDR2 (germline): MNHEY, SVGAGI. This CDR3 spans 13 amino acids. V lost 6 bases and J lost 6; bases outside the gene matches: 8. The CDR3 nucleotides are TGTGCCAGCAGGTCGACAGGGCTGCGCGAGCAGTACTTC. It yields the protein CASRSTGLREQYF.

The chain employs TRBV5-1 and TRBJ2-5; 7 bases match TRBD2. The V gene end was trimmed by 0 bases and the J gene end by 2 bases; junction bases not matched to a gene: 10. In germline, CDR1 is SGHRS, CDR2 YFSETQ. There are 17 residues in the CDR3. CDR3 DNA sequence: TGCGCCAGCAGCTTGGGTGGGACTATGGCCGCTCAAGAGACCCAGTACTTC. Amino acid sequence: CASSLGGTMAAQETQYF.

The rearrangement uses TRBV3-1 (or the pseudogene TRBV3-2) and TRBJ2-3; D perhaps matches TRBD2 (6 bases). This CDR3 has 15 amino acids. From germline, CDR1 is LGHDT and CDR2 YNNKEL (reference sequence). Deletions cut 2 bases from V and 6 bases from J, with 15 bases between. The CDR3 DNA is TGTGCCAGCAGCCAACGGGGCGGGGCGACGGATACGCAGTATTTT. It is translated as CASSQRGGATDTQYF.

This chain joins TRBV19 and TRBJ2-1, with 9 positions matching TRBD2. V shed 3 bases and J 4 bases; nucleotides not matched to a gene: 4. The germline gives CDR1 LNHDA, CDR2 SQIVND (reference sequence). The CDR3 length is 15 residues. The CDR3 DNA sequence: TGTGCCAGTAGTATGGGTAGCGGGGGATACAATGAGCAGTTCTTC. Its translation: CASSMGSGGYNEQFF.

This clone turned up a few times. The V call is TRBV15, the J call TRBJ2-4; tentative D call: TRBD2 (6 bases). Looked up from germline, CDR1 is LNHNV and CDR2 is YYDKDF (reference sequence). This CDR3 spans 15 amino acids. V lost 3 bases and J 2 bases, leaving 11 bases between the germline ends. CDR3 DNA: TGTGCCACCAGCAGGGGGGGAAGGCCCAAAAACATTCAGTACTTC. Amino acids: CATSRGGRPKNIQYF.

This chain connects TRBV5-1 to TRBJ2-5; D call uncertain. The CDR3 totals 12 residues. Germline assignment: CDR1 SGHRS and CDR2 YFSETQ. Between the trimmed V and J ends, which lost 5 bases and 5 bases, there was a span of 10 bases. The CDR3 bases are TGCGCCAGCAGTCCTACCCGGGAGACCCAGTACTTC. Protein product: CASSPTRETQYF.

The V call is TRBV2, the J call TRBJ2-7; a weak D match, TRBD2 (5 bases). V gave up 6 bases and J gave up 7 bases, with 16 bases separating them. Looked up from germline, CDR1 is SNHLY and CDR2 is FYNNEI. The CDR3 covers 13 residues. This chain's CDR3 is CASRGELGWEQYF. The CDR3 bases are TGTGCCAGCAGGGGAGAACTAGGGTGGGAGCAGTACTTC.

This clone came up a few times. The chain uses TRBV7-9 and TRBJ1-6; 7 nucleotides align to TRBD1. Trimming took 5 bases from V and 7 from J; bases not matched to a gene: 8. CDR1 and CDR2 (germline): SEHNR, FQNEAQ (reference sequence). This CDR3 region has 15 residues. CDR3 DNA sequence: TGTGCCAGCAGCGTAGGGGGCAGGGTGAATTCACCCCTCCACTTT. As protein: CASSVGGRVNSPLHF.

This chain uses TRBV11-2 with TRBJ1-2; 9 bases are shared with TRBD1. This CDR3 has 16 residues. V lost 5 bases to trimming and J lost 7 bases; unmatched junction nucleotides: 14. CDR1 is SGHAT, CDR2 FQNNGV, per germline. CDR3 nucleotide sequence: TGTGCCAGCAGCCCGGTGGGGGGACAGGGAGCGTTTGGCTACACCTTC. As protein: CASSPVGGQGAFGYTF.

This rearrangement joins TRBV7-3 to TRBJ2-3; D call uncertain. Germline assignment: CDR1 SGHTA and CDR2 FQGTGA. V lost 1 base and J 2 bases, leaving 7 bases between the germline ends. The CDR3 is made up of 14 amino acids. CDR3 DNA sequence: TGTGCCAGCAGCTTAAGTAGTTTCACAGATACGCAGTATTTT. Its translation: CASSLSSFTDTQYF. Combining the CDR3 with reference TRBV7-3 and TRBJ2-3 gives the whole variable domain GAGVSQTPSNKVTEKGKYVELRCDPISGHTALYWYRQSLGQGPEFLIYFQGTGAADDSGLPNDRFFAVRPEGSVSTLKIQRTERGDSAVYLCASSLSSFTDTQYFGPGTRLTVL.

The V and J genes are TRBV7-9 and TRBJ1-2; D gene ambiguous. V was clipped by 4 bases and J by 3 bases, with 12 bases between them. The germline gives CDR1 SEHNR, CDR2 FQNEAQ (reference sequence). The CDR3 is 14 amino acids. The CDR3 spells CASSSPISDYGYTF. The CDR3 DNA sequence: TGTGCCAGCAGCTCCCCGATTAGTGACTATGGCTACACCTTC.

This clone appeared once. This chain links TRBV6-5 with TRBJ2-1; 10 nucleotides match TRBD1. The trim removed 8 bases at V and 0 bases at J, leaving 1 base unmatched. The germline V gene has CDR1 MNHEY and CDR2 SVGAGI. The CDR3 extends over 14 amino acids. CDR3 coding DNA: TGTGCCAGCCGGACAGGGGGCTCCTACAATGAGCAGTTCTTC. It encodes CASRTGGSYNEQFF.

This rearrangement joins TRBV2 to TRBJ1-5; TRBD1 is a possible D gene (5 bases). The CDR3 totals 15 residues. CDR1 is SNHLY and CDR2 is FYNNEI in the germline V gene. V lost 2 bases and J 4 bases, leaving 12 bases between the germline ends. The CDR3 reads CASSEWARDNQPQHF. CDR3 nucleotides: TGTGCCAGCAGTGAATGGGCCAGGGATAATCAGCCCCAGCATTTT.

Details on this clone: One end of the junction fails to match germline, which may point to a read error. The J gene is TRBJ1-6, the V gene TRBV7-3; the match to TRBD1 covers 7 bases. Germline CDR1 is SGHTA and CDR2 is FQGTGA. The CDR3 spans 16 residues. The CDR3 loop is CASSLTGTVYNSPLHF. CDR3 DNA: TGTGCCAGCAGCCTAACCGGGACAGTCTATAATTCACCCCTCCACTTT.

The CDR3 DNA reads TGTGCCAGCAGCCTCAAGGGGACAGGGGGCCATCAGCCCCAGCATTTT. Encoded protein: CASSLKGTGGHQPQHF. The chain uses TRBV3-1 (or the pseudogene TRBV3-2) and TRBJ1-5; TRBD1 matches 12 bases. Germline V lookup: CDR1 LGHDT, CDR2 YNNKEL (reference sequence). V was pared by 4 bases and J by 5 bases, with 6 bases of the junction left unmatched. The CDR3 loop spans 16 amino acids.